The next 32 T cell receptor beta chains were all read from a single sample in a study of OX40 agonist ivuxolimab in advanced cancers. The protocol was immunoSEQ multiplex PCR, while the TCRdb copy is restricted to in-frame clones and leaves out a portion. The profile shows roughly 97,000 clones, around 90% of them singletons. The material sequenced was CD4+ or CD8+ T cells sorted from blood, taken in a trial of the OX40 agonist ivuxolimab. All receptors derive from an adult with an advanced solid tumor such as melanoma, head and neck, liver or kidney cancer.

The chain combines TRBV2 with TRBJ1-5, with unresolved D. Trimming left V 7 bases short and J 3 bases short, with 10 bases between. The CDR3 consists of 13 residues. Germline V gene lookup returns CDR1 SNHLY and CDR2 FYNNEI. CDR3 bases: TGTGCCAGCACCGGGGATTTCAATCAGCCCCAGCATTTT. Its translation: CASTGDFNQPQHF.

This clone has more than one count but fewer than ten. The rearrangement uses TRBV6-5 and TRBJ1-5; D may be TRBD1 (5 bases). V gave up 6 bases and J gave up 1 base, with 13 bases separating them. The germline V gene has CDR1 MNHEY and CDR2 SVGAGI. The CDR3 spans 15 residues. CDR3 sequence reads: CASRLQGGSNQPQHF. The CDR3 DNA is TGTGCCAGCAGACTCCAGGGAGGGAGCAATCAGCCCCAGCATTTT.

This chain links TRBV14 with TRBJ2-5; 8 bases fit TRBD1. V gave up 4 bases and J gave up 4 bases; unmatched junction bases: 5. CDR1 is SGHDN and CDR2 is FVKESK in the germline V gene. CDR3 length equals 14 residues. The CDR3 reads CASSPRQGPETQYF. DNA for the CDR3: TGTGCCAGCAGCCCGAGACAGGGGCCAGAGACCCAGTACTTC.

The J gene is TRBJ2-2, the V gene TRBV19, with a tentative D call TRBD1 (5 bases). In germline, CDR1 is LNHDA, CDR2 SQIVND (reference sequence). V lost 1 base to trimming and J lost 5 bases, with 14 bases between them. The CDR3 covers 16 residues. The CDR3 reads CASSIGRARETGELFF. The CDR3, as DNA: TGTGCCAGTAGTATAGGCAGGGCGCGAGAGACCGGGGAGCTGTTTTTT.

This clone was detected a few times. The J gene is TRBJ1-3, the V gene TRBV7-9; TRBD1 is a possible D gene (5 bases). Germline V gene sequence: CDR1 SEHNR, CDR2 FQNEAQ (reference sequence). With 0 bases removed from V and 0 bases from J, the gap between germline ends came to 15 bases. The CDR3 consists of 18 residues. CDR3 in DNA: TGTGCCAGCAGCTTAGCCTGGACACCTTACTCCTCTGGAAACACCATATATTTT. Translated, it gives CASSLAWTPYSSGNTIYF.

This sequence joins TRBV6-6 and TRBJ1-2; TRBD1 is a possible D gene (6 bases). The germline V and J ends were trimmed by 7 bases and 2 bases, with 11 bases remaining between them. CDR3 size: 13 residues. Germline CDR1 and CDR2: MNHNY and SVGAGI (reference sequence). The CDR3 is CASIPDSNYGYTF. For the CDR3, the DNA is TGTGCCAGCATTCCGGACAGCAACTATGGCTACACCTTC.

This sequence joins TRBV9 and TRBJ2-4, with TRBD2 matching over 8 bases. The trim removed 3 bases at V and 8 bases at J, leaving 19 bases unmatched. Germline CDR1 is SGDLS and CDR2 is YYNGEE. This CDR3 has 18 amino acids. The CDR3 DNA is TGTGCCAGCAGCGGGTTGGCAAGCGGGGGACCCTTAGGTGACATTCAGTACTTC. This encodes CASSGLASGGPLGDIQYF.

The V call is TRBV14, the J call TRBJ1-2, with a weak D call TRBD1 (5 bases). The CDR3 consists of 14 residues. Deletions cut 6 bases from V and 7 bases from J, with 18 bases between. CDR1 and CDR2 (germline): SGHDN, FVKESK. CDR3: CASRGTGPFGGYTF. The DNA of the CDR3 is TGTGCCAGCAGGGGGACGGGCCCGTTCGGTGGCTACACCTTC.

V usage is TRBV28 and J usage is TRBJ1-3; 7 bases align to TRBD1. CDR3 length: 16 residues. V lost 4 bases, J lost 0 bases, and 6 bases stayed unmatched. Germline values: CDR1 MDHEN, CDR2 SYDVKM. The CDR3 coding sequence is TGTGCCAGCAGTTCAGGGGGGGAAAACTCTGGAAACACCATATATTTT. Its protein is CASSSGGENSGNTIYF.

The rearrangement joins TRBV7-2 to TRBJ2-5, with 8 positions matching TRBD1. The CDR3 contains 15 residues. The V segment lost 5 bases and the J segment 6 bases; nucleotides outside the gene matches: 11. Germline CDR1 is SGHTA and CDR2 is FQGNSA. The CDR3 region has the DNA TGTGCCAGCAGCATAGGGACAGGAAACGGAAAGACCCAGTACTTC. This translates into CASSIGTGNGKTQYF. The variable domain in full, with the rest retrieved from reference TRBV7-2 and TRBJ2-5, is GAGVSQSPSNKVTEKGKDVELRCDPISGHTALYWYRQSLGQGLEFLIYFQGNSAPDKSGLPSDRFSAERTGGSVSTLTIQRTQQEDSAVYLCASSIGTGNGKTQYFGPGTRLLVL.

The J gene is TRBJ1-1, the V gene TRBV5-8; D is possibly TRBD1 (5 bases). CDR1 and CDR2 from the germline V gene are SGHTS and YDEGEE. This CDR3 is built from 15 residues. The V end was cut by 2 bases, the J end by 2 bases, with 13 bases between. CDR3 region: CASSFRGPVNTEAFF. CDR3 DNA sequence: TGTGCCAGCAGCTTTAGGGGTCCGGTTAACACTGAAGCTTTCTTT.

Remarks on this clone: Compared with germline, one end of the junction differs, possibly owing to a read error. The chain joins TRBV7-9 to TRBJ1-6; D possibly corresponds to TRBD1 (6 bases). The germline gives CDR1 SEHNR, CDR2 FQNEAQ (reference sequence). CDR3 length: 16 residues. CDR3 sequence: CASSLYRDTYNSPLHF. The CDR3 DNA reads as TGTGCCAGCAGCTTATACAGGGATACCTATAATTCGCCCCTCCACTTT.

The chain employs TRBV10-3 and TRBJ2-5; 9 nucleotides match TRBD1. The CDR3 extends over 12 amino acids. Germline V CDR1 and CDR2: ENHRY, SYGVKD. Trimming cost V 11 bases and J 4 bases; bases outside gene matches: 5. CDR3 bases: TGTGCCGTACAGGGGGCGGGAGAGACCCAGTACTTC. It yields the protein CAVQGAGETQYF.

The chain recombines TRBV28 with TRBJ1-5; perhaps TRBD1 as D (6 bases). The CDR3 covers 15 residues. Trimming pared 7 bases from V and 5 bases from J, leaving 18 bases between. Germline CDR1 and CDR2: MDHEN and SYDVKM. As DNA, the CDR3 is TGTGCCAGCACCCCTGACGGGGGGCTGGATCAGCCCCAGCATTTT. It yields the protein CASTPDGGLDQPQHF.

This clone was counted once. The V call is TRBV5-1, the J call TRBJ2-1; weak D call: TRBD2 (5 bases). Trimming took 3 bases from V and 0 from J, leaving 10 bases between them. Germline V gene data show CDR1 as SGHRS and CDR2 as YFSETQ. This CDR3 comprises 15 residues. Here the CDR3 DNA reads TGCGCCAGCAGCTCATCGGGGAGCTCCTACAATGAGCAGTTCTTC. Amino acid sequence: CASSSSGSSYNEQFF.

Only a few counts were recorded for this clone. This sequence joins TRBV7-9 and TRBJ2-7; D is possibly TRBD2 (5 bases). The germline V and J ends were trimmed by 3 bases and 2 bases, with 11 bases remaining between them. The CDR3 sequence is 14 residues long. In germline, CDR1 is SEHNR, CDR2 FQNEAQ (reference sequence). For the CDR3, the DNA is TGTGCCAGCAGCTTGGACGGAGGACCCTACGAGCAGTACTTC. It encodes CASSLDGGPYEQYF.

The chain has TRBV29-1 and TRBJ2-7; 9 bases line up with TRBD1. Germline V gives CDR1 SQVTM, CDR2 ANQGSEA. V lost 3 bases and J lost 4; bases outside the gene matches: 13. The CDR3 runs 16 residues. The DNA for the CDR3 is TGCAGCGTTGATTCCGTGGGACAGGGTAATCGATACGAGCAGTACTTC. This codes for CSVDSVGQGNRYEQYF.

The V gene is TRBV10-2, the J gene TRBJ1-6; D remains unclear. The V end lost 7 bases, the J end lost 13 bases, and 26 bases lay between the germline ends. CDR1 and CDR2 from the germline V gene are WSHSY and SAAADI. The CDR3 runs to 16 residues. CDR3 in amino acids: CASTTPRASRNSPLHF. The DNA of the CDR3 is TGCGCCAGCACCACCCCCCGGGCATCGAGGAACTCGCCCCTCCACTTT.

CDR3 in DNA: TGTGCCAGCAGCCCCCGGCAGACTACCTCCTACGAGCAGTACTTC. Encoded protein: CASSPRQTTSYEQYF. The chain joins TRBV6-1 to TRBJ2-7, with D tentatively TRBD2 (5 bases). The CDR3 sequence is 15 residues long. Per the germline V gene, CDR1 is MNHNS and CDR2 is SASEGT. V lost 6 bases, J lost 0 bases, and 15 bases lay in between.

The chain employs TRBV20-1 and TRBJ2-7, with no clear D. Looked up from germline, CDR1 is DFQATT and CDR2 is SNEGSKA (reference sequence). This CDR3 contains 11 residues. V was pared by 6 bases and J by 2 bases, with 8 bases between. CDR3 region: CSALTTYEQYF. The CDR3 DNA is TGCAGTGCCCTGACAACCTACGAGCAGTACTTC.

V usage is TRBV4-3 and J usage is TRBJ1-6; no definite D call. V was trimmed by 2 bases and J by 9 bases, leaving 20 bases between them. The CDR3 spans 17 residues. Per germline, CDR1 LGHNA and CDR2 YSLEER. CDR3 region: CASSQSEARDGGSPLHF. The CDR3, as DNA: TGCGCCAGCAGCCAAAGCGAGGCACGCGATGGCGGTTCACCCCTCCACTTT.

This rearrangement joins TRBV7-9 to TRBJ2-3; 8 bases are a match to TRBD2. This CDR3 has 12 amino acids. Germline V lookup: CDR1 SEHNR, CDR2 FQNEAQ (reference sequence). V dropped 11 bases and J dropped 4; count of bases not matched to a gene: 5. For the CDR3, the DNA is TGTGCCTCCGGGAGGGGTCCAGATACGCAGTATTTT. It is translated as CASGRGPDTQYF.

This clone was seen more than once but under ten times. The J gene is TRBJ1-1, the V gene TRBV30; tentative D call: TRBD1 (6 bases). The germline V and J ends were trimmed by 3 bases and 1 base, with 12 bases remaining between them. This CDR3 is built from 14 residues. Germline CDR1 is GTSNPN and CDR2 is SVGIG (reference sequence). The CDR3 here is CAWRQGHQNTEAFF. The CDR3 DNA reads TGTGCCTGGAGGCAGGGACACCAGAACACTGAAGCTTTCTTT.

CDR3 coding DNA: TGTGCCAGCAGACTGGACAGGGGCAATCAGCCCCAGCATTTT. It translates to CASRLDRGNQPQHF. The chain uses TRBV28 and TRBJ1-5; 8 bases align to TRBD1. V was pared by 6 bases and J by 2 bases, with 3 bases of the junction left unmatched. This CDR3 spans 14 amino acids. Germline CDR1 MDHEN, CDR2 SYDVKM.

This clone has a handful of counts. The chain combines TRBV19 with TRBJ1-3; 7 nucleotides agree with TRBD1. The CDR3 covers 17 residues. CDR1 and CDR2 from the germline V gene are LNHDA and SQIVND (reference sequence). After removal of 8 bases from V and 1 base from J, the junction contained 14 bases not matched to a gene. CDR3 sequence (DNA): TGTGCCAGTCATAAGGAGGGGGCGAGATCGTCTGGAAACACCATATATTTT. Translated, it gives CASHKEGARSSGNTIYF.

The rearrangement uses TRBV28 and TRBJ1-2; TRBD1 matches 10 bases. V was pared by 6 bases and J by 9 bases, with 4 bases of the junction left unmatched. This CDR3 spans 12 amino acids. Germline CDR1 is MDHEN and CDR2 is SYDVKM. This CDR3 reads CASRRDRGSYTF. CDR3 nucleotide sequence: TGTGCCAGCAGGAGGGACAGGGGTAGCTACACCTTC.

V gene TRBV6-5 combines with J gene TRBJ1-2, with 8 bases matching TRBD1. Unmatched junction bases numbered 9, after V lost 2 bases and J lost 7 bases. Per germline, CDR1 MNHEY and CDR2 SVGAGI. The CDR3 covers 15 residues. As DNA, the CDR3 is TGTGCCAGCAGTTACGTTGGCAGGGGGCAGGGTGGCTACACCTTC. It translates to CASSYVGRGQGGYTF.

This clone was seen a few times. The chain joins TRBV5-6 to TRBJ1-6; D call uncertain. The CDR3 length is 14 residues. The germline CDR1 and CDR2 sequences are SGHDT and YYEEEE. V was trimmed by 0 bases and J by 6 bases, leaving 7 bases between them. CDR3 sequence: CASSLEWGNSPLHF. In DNA, the CDR3 is TGTGCCAGCAGCTTGGAGTGGGGTAATTCACCCCTCCACTTT.

The rearrangement uses TRBV7-9 and TRBJ1-2, with a possible D match to TRBD1 (6 bases). Trimming took off 3 bases at V and 2 bases at J, with 7 bases between the two ends. The germline V gene has CDR1 SEHNR and CDR2 FQNEAQ (reference sequence). This CDR3 is 13 amino acids long. CDR3 sequence reads: CASSFGGNYGYTF. The CDR3 DNA reads TGTGCCAGCAGCTTTGGGGGCAACTATGGCTACACCTTC.

The chain employs TRBV13 and TRBJ1-1, with 7 bases identical to TRBD1. Trimming took 5 bases from V and 2 from J; bases not matched to a gene: 8. The germline V gene has CDR1 PRHDT and CDR2 FYEKMQ (reference sequence). The CDR3 is made up of 15 amino acids. CDR3 protein: CASSQIGTVNTEAFF. CDR3 DNA: TGTGCCAGCAGCCAGATCGGGACAGTTAACACTGAAGCTTTCTTT.

The rearrangement links TRBV6-6 to TRBJ2-2; no firm D call. From germline, CDR1 is MNHNY and CDR2 SVGAGI (reference sequence). V was clipped by 6 bases and J by 4 bases, with 9 bases between them. The CDR3 spans 13 residues. CDR3 sequence reads: CASSLSTTGELFF. DNA for the CDR3: TGTGCCAGCAGCCTGAGTACCACCGGGGAGCTGTTTTTT.

The chain uses TRBV5-4 and TRBJ2-7; 14 nucleotides line up with TRBD2. The trim removed 4 bases at V and 3 bases at J, leaving 12 bases unmatched. The CDR3 totals 18 residues. CDR1 is SGHNT, CDR2 YYREEE, per germline (reference sequence). CDR3 nucleotide sequence: TGTGCCAGCAGCCGCCCGGGACTAGCGGGGGATTCCAACTACGAGCAGTACTTC. Its translation is CASSRPGLAGDSNYEQYF.